Below are 32 T cell receptor beta chains sequenced from a single sample in a study of T cell responses to AZD1222 COVID-19 vaccine. Some clones are missing from TCRdb's copy, which holds only in-frame ones; the method was immunoSEQ multiplex PCR. This table has about 76,000 clones, roughly 80% appearing once. The sample here was peripheral blood, taken 28 days after the second dose of the MenACWY control vaccine. The receptors derive from an adult who received the MenACWY meningococcal vaccine as a control.

This chain joins TRBV6-6 and TRBJ1-1; possible D gene TRBD1, 6 bases. The germline V gene has CDR1 MNHNY and CDR2 SVGAGI (reference sequence). This CDR3 is built from 14 residues. Trimming stripped 2 bases from V and 6 bases from J, with 13 bases between. CDR3 bases: TGTGCCAGCAGTTACCAGGGGCCCGCTCCTGAAGCTTTCTTT. It codes for CASSYQGPAPEAFF.

The rearrangement joins TRBV6-5 to TRBJ1-1, with a weak D call TRBD1 (5 bases). Trimming stripped 5 bases from V and 6 bases from J, with 13 bases between. Germline V gives CDR1 MNHEY, CDR2 SVGAGI. The CDR3 length is 13 residues. In nucleotides, the CDR3 is TGTGCCAGCAGTATATGGACGGGGGCTGAAGCTTTCTTT. Amino acids: CASSIWTGAEAFF.

This chain links TRBV2 with TRBJ1-6; D not resolved. Trimming took off 3 bases at V and 11 bases at J, with 23 bases between the two ends. Germline values: CDR1 SNHLY, CDR2 FYNNEI. The CDR3 consists of 17 residues. CDR3 sequence (DNA): TGTGCCAGCAGTGATCCGGGAGCAAAGGGATATGGGACACCCCTCCACTTT. This sequence encodes CASSDPGAKGYGTPLHF.

V usage is TRBV19 and J usage is TRBJ1-6; D might be TRBD1 (6 bases). The germline gives CDR1 LNHDA, CDR2 SQIVND (reference sequence). Trimming took off 7 bases at V and 8 bases at J, with 18 bases between the two ends. The CDR3 is made up of 15 amino acids. CDR3 region: CASTPTSGGHSPLHF. The DNA of the CDR3 is TGTGCCAGTACCCCGACCTCCGGGGGGCATTCACCCCTCCACTTT.

This rearrangement joins TRBV5-6 to TRBJ2-7; weak D call: TRBD1 (6 bases). The ends were cut back, 4 bases at V and 0 bases at J, with 11 bases in the middle. Germline V gene data show CDR1 as SGHDT and CDR2 as YYEEEE. This CDR3 spans 14 amino acids. Here the CDR3 reads CASSRGHSSYEQYF. The CDR3, as DNA: TGTGCCAGCAGCCGGGGACACTCCTCCTACGAGCAGTACTTC.

The chain uses TRBV7-8 and TRBJ2-3; weak D call: TRBD1 (6 bases). Trimming took off 0 bases at V and 3 bases at J, with 16 bases between the two ends. There are 17 residues in the CDR3. Germline lookup yields CDR1 SGHVS and CDR2 FQNEAQ. This CDR3 is CASSLAAVGGRTDTQYF. CDR3 DNA sequence: TGTGCCAGCAGCTTAGCGGCGGTAGGGGGTAGGACAGATACGCAGTATTTT.

This chain links TRBV19 with TRBJ2-1; 8 positions agree with TRBD2. The CDR3 loop spans 15 amino acids. CDR1 is LNHDA and CDR2 is SQIVND in the germline V gene (reference sequence). Trimming took 5 bases from V and 4 from J; bases not matched to a gene: 7. The CDR3 protein is CASSGVAGRYNEQFF. CDR3 DNA sequence: TGTGCCAGTAGTGGTGTAGCGGGAAGGTACAATGAGCAGTTCTTC. Drawing the rest from reference TRBV19 and TRBJ2-1, the complete variable domain is DGGITQSPKYLFRKEGQNVTLSCEQNLNHDAMYWYRQDPGQGLRLIYYSQIVNDFQKGDIAEGYSVSREKKESFPLTVTSAQKNPTAFYLCASSGVAGRYNEQFFGPGTRLTVL.

The chain carries TRBV4-3 and TRBJ2-1; 8 bases map to TRBD2. Trimming at V came to 1 base and at J to 7 bases, leaving 9 bases not matched to a gene. The germline CDR1 and CDR2 sequences are LGHNA and YSLEER. This CDR3 contains 16 residues. CDR3 sequence reads: CASSQALGLAGNEQFF. The CDR3 region has the DNA TGCGCCAGCAGCCAAGCTTTAGGACTAGCAGGTAATGAGCAGTTCTTC.

The chain employs TRBV5-8 and TRBJ2-3; 14 positions agree with TRBD2. The junction had 13 bases not matched to a gene; V was cut back by 4 bases and J by 6 bases. Germline V gene sequence: CDR1 SGHTS, CDR2 YDEGEE. This CDR3 is built from 18 residues. The CDR3 coding sequence is TGTGCCAGCAGCCCGGGACTAGCGGGAGCAAGTGGGTCGGATACGCAGTATTTT. It is translated as CASSPGLAGASGSDTQYF.

The V and J genes are TRBV10-3 and TRBJ2-1; D is perhaps TRBD1 (5 bases). The CDR3 sequence is 13 residues long. V was clipped by 4 bases and J by 5 bases, with 9 bases between them. Germline V lookup: CDR1 ENHRY, CDR2 SYGVKD. In DNA form, the CDR3 reads TGTGCCATCAGTGCCTCAGGGCACAATGAGCAGTTCTTC. Translated: CAISASGHNEQFF.

This clone was seen just once. V and J are TRBV29-1 and TRBJ1-1; unclear D gene. This CDR3 spans 12 amino acids. Between the trimmed V and J ends, which lost 3 bases and 6 bases, there was a span of 11 bases. Germline V gene data show CDR1 as SQVTM and CDR2 as ANQGSEA. The CDR3, as DNA: TGCAGCGTTGACGGGTTGTTGGCTGAAGCTTTCTTT. Its protein product is CSVDGLLAEAFF. The full variable domain, its missing parts supplied by reference TRBV29-1 and TRBJ1-1, is SAVISQKPSRDICQRGTSLTIQCQVDSQVTMMFWYRQQPGQSLTLIATANQGSEATYESGFVIDKFPISRPNLTFSTLTVSNMSPEDSSIYLCSVDGLLAEAFFGQGTRLTVV.

The chain employs TRBV19 and TRBJ2-6; no clear D gene. Germline V gene data show CDR1 as LNHDA and CDR2 as SQIVND (reference sequence). Trimming removed 5 bases from V and 0 bases from J, with 11 bases in between. The CDR3 covers 16 residues. The CDR3 sequence is CASSPGIGSGANVLTF. As DNA, the CDR3 is TGTGCCAGTAGTCCGGGTATCGGCTCTGGGGCCAACGTCCTGACTTTC.

This rearrangement joins TRBV2 to TRBJ2-7; no definite D call. V lost 4 bases and J lost 2, with 12 bases in between. Germline CDR1 is SNHLY and CDR2 is FYNNEI. This CDR3 comprises 14 residues. CDR3 coding DNA: TGTGCCAGCAGTGTTGGGGATGGCCCCTACGAGCAGTACTTC. It yields the protein CASSVGDGPYEQYF.

The chain has TRBV4-3 and TRBJ2-1; 7 positions agree with TRBD2. The length of the CDR3 is 15 residues. CDR1 and CDR2 (germline): LGHNA, YSLEER. The junction had 7 bases not matched to a gene; V was cut back by 2 bases and J by 6 bases. Here the CDR3 DNA reads TGCGCCAGCAGCCAAAGCCCGGGGGGACGCAATGAGCAGTTCTTC. It codes for CASSQSPGGRNEQFF.

V is TRBV7-2 and J is TRBJ1-6; TRBD1 matches at 7 bases. The length of the CDR3 is 17 residues. The germline gives CDR1 SGHTA, CDR2 FQGNSA. After removal of 2 bases from V and 7 bases from J, the junction contained 11 bases not matched to a gene. Written as DNA, the CDR3 is TGTGCCAGCAGCTTAAGGGAGTGGGGACAGTTAAATTCACCCCTCCACTTT. Encoded protein: CASSLREWGQLNSPLHF.

This chain links TRBV6-2 or TRBV6-3 with TRBJ2-1, with 11 bases fitting TRBD1. V shed 5 bases, J shed 4 bases, and the junction held 4 bases outside the gene matches. CDR1 and CDR2 (germline): MNHEY, SVGEGT. The CDR3 runs to 15 residues. Here the CDR3 reads CASSPGQGVYNEQFF. Here the CDR3 DNA reads TGTGCCAGCAGTCCGGGACAGGGGGTTTACAATGAGCAGTTCTTC.

This clone was seen more than once but under ten times. The chain couples TRBV5-1 to TRBJ2-3, with TRBD1 matching 11 bases. Germline V gene sequence: CDR1 SGHRS, CDR2 YFSETQ. V shed 0 bases, J shed 2 bases, and the junction held 2 bases outside the gene matches. The CDR3 extends over 16 amino acids. The CDR3 is CASSLDGQGATDTQYF. In DNA, the CDR3 is TGCGCCAGCAGCTTGGATGGACAGGGGGCCACAGATACGCAGTATTTT.

The J gene is TRBJ2-2, the V gene TRBV6-4; maybe TRBD1 (6 bases). CDR3 length equals 16 residues. Trimming pared 6 bases from V and 1 base from J, leaving 15 bases between. Germline lookup yields CDR1 MRHNA and CDR2 SNTAGT. This chain's CDR3 is CASSPFQGQNTGELFF. The CDR3 DNA sequence: TGTGCCAGCAGCCCCTTTCAGGGGCAGAACACCGGGGAGCTGTTTTTT.

The gene calls are TRBV5-1 and TRBJ2-2, with D unresolved. The CDR3 consists of 13 residues. Trimming cost V 4 bases and J 4 bases, with 8 bases left between them. In germline, CDR1 is SGHRS, CDR2 YFSETQ. The DNA of the CDR3 is TGCGCCAGCAGCCCGTGGAGCACCGGGGAGCTGTTTTTT. This sequence encodes CASSPWSTGELFF.

The chain recombines TRBV7-3 with TRBJ1-1, with 7 bases aligning to TRBD1. CDR1 is SGHTA, CDR2 FQGTGA, per germline. CDR3 size: 13 residues. Unmatched junction bases numbered 1, after V lost 3 bases and J lost 3 bases. The CDR3 is CASSFTGDTEAFF. The CDR3 DNA reads TGTGCCAGCAGCTTCACAGGGGACACTGAAGCTTTCTTT.

The gene calls are TRBV5-6 and TRBJ1-4; D may be TRBD1 (6 bases). This CDR3 is 15 amino acids long. V lost 4 bases and J 8 bases, leaving 18 bases between the germline ends. CDR1 is SGHDT, CDR2 YYEEEE, per germline. The CDR3, as DNA: TGTGCCAGCAGCCTGACAGGACCTAAGGGCGAAAAACTGTTTTTT. Its protein is CASSLTGPKGEKLFF.

The V gene is TRBV5-4, the J gene TRBJ2-3; D unclear. The germline V gene has CDR1 SGHNT and CDR2 YYREEE (reference sequence). The CDR3 runs to 14 residues. Deletions cut 0 bases from V and 1 base from J, with 6 bases between. CDR3 sequence: CASSLEGGTDTQYF. CDR3 in DNA: TGTGCCAGCAGCTTGGAAGGCGGCACAGATACGCAGTATTTT.

CDR3 DNA sequence: TGTGCCAGCAGCCCCGGGGCGGGGGCTGAAGCTTTCTTT. It codes for CASSPGAGAEAFF. J is TRBJ1-1 and V is TRBV7-9, with D possibly matching TRBD1 (5 bases). Germline-derived CDR1 and CDR2 are SEHNR and FQNEAQ (reference sequence). V shed 5 bases and J shed 6 bases, with 13 bases lying between them. This CDR3 region has 13 residues.

The chain links TRBV6-2 or TRBV6-3 to TRBJ2-7, with TRBD2 as a possible D gene (6 bases). The CDR3 has 13 residues. Germline V CDR1 and CDR2: MNHEY, SVGEGT. V lost 6 bases, J lost 8 bases, and 17 bases lay in between. The CDR3 nucleotides are TGTGCCAGCAGCCCCGGACTAAATAGGAAGCAGTACTTC. Translated: CASSPGLNRKQYF.

This clone came up once. The chain couples TRBV4-1 to TRBJ1-2; no firm D call. CDR3 length: 16 residues. CDR1 and CDR2 from the germline V gene are MGHRA and YSYEKL. Between the trimmed V and J ends, which lost 4 bases and 4 bases, there was a span of 19 bases. CDR3 residues: CASSPRGMAGSYGYTF. The DNA of the CDR3 is TGCGCCAGCAGCCCCCGAGGGATGGCGGGGAGCTATGGCTACACCTTC.

The V gene is TRBV6-2 or TRBV6-3, the J gene TRBJ1-2; D is ambiguous. CDR1 and CDR2 (germline): MNHEY, SVGEGT. V was trimmed by 4 bases and J by 4 bases, leaving 4 bases between them. This CDR3 has 11 amino acids. CDR3 sequence: CASSWAYGYTF. DNA for the CDR3: TGTGCCAGCAGTTGGGCCTATGGCTACACCTTC.

The rearrangement uses TRBV5-4 and TRBJ2-5, with 9 nucleotides matching TRBD1. This CDR3 is built from 15 residues. Germline V gives CDR1 SGHNT, CDR2 YYREEE (reference sequence). Trimming removed 3 bases from V and 2 bases from J; junction bases left unmatched: 5. As DNA, the CDR3 is TGTGCCAGCAGCTCCCCGGGACAGGGACAAGAGACCCAGTACTTC. Protein sequence: CASSSPGQGQETQYF.

This chain joins TRBV7-9 and TRBJ2-1, with D uncertain. This CDR3 has 10 amino acids. V gave up 4 bases and J gave up 10 bases, with 5 bases separating them. Per the germline V gene, CDR1 is SEHNR and CDR2 is FQNEAQ (reference sequence). The CDR3 sequence is CASSSREQFF. The CDR3 bases are TGTGCCAGCAGCTCTCGCGAGCAGTTCTTC.

This chain connects TRBV6-5 to TRBJ1-4; 8 nucleotides line up with TRBD1. The V gene's germline CDR1 is MNHEY and CDR2 SVGAGI. The CDR3 covers 13 residues. V shed 6 bases, J shed 8 bases, and the junction held 5 bases outside the gene matches. The CDR3 nucleotides are TGTGCCAGCAGGGGGAGGGACAGGGAAAAACTGTTTTTT. It encodes CASRGRDREKLFF.

This clone was picked up one time. The chain combines TRBV4-3 with TRBJ1-3; TRBD1 is a possible D gene (5 bases). V lost 4 bases, J lost 4 bases, and 11 bases lay in between. Germline CDR1 and CDR2: LGHNA and YSLEER. The CDR3 has 14 residues. The CDR3 region has the DNA TGCGCCAGCAGCCCCGGGACCCTCGGAAACACCATATATTTT. The encoded protein is CASSPGTLGNTIYF.

This chain connects TRBV7-8 to TRBJ2-7; 9 bases align to TRBD1. J gave up 4 bases and V 4 bases, and 11 bases lay outside the gene matches. The germline V gene has CDR1 SGHVS and CDR2 FQNEAQ. The CDR3 spans 16 residues. CDR3 protein: CASSSGMGQGRYEQYF. Written as DNA, the CDR3 is TGTGCCAGCAGCTCGGGCATGGGACAGGGAAGGTACGAGCAGTACTTC.

The DNA for the CDR3 is TGTGCCAGCAAAGTACTGGACCGTAATGAAAAACTGTTTTTT. Amino acid sequence: CASKVLDRNEKLFF. This rearrangement joins TRBV2 to TRBJ1-4; D gene unclear. This CDR3 has 14 residues. The V end lost 7 bases, the J end lost 4 bases, and 13 bases lay between the germline ends. CDR1 SNHLY and CDR2 FYNNEI come from the germline V gene.